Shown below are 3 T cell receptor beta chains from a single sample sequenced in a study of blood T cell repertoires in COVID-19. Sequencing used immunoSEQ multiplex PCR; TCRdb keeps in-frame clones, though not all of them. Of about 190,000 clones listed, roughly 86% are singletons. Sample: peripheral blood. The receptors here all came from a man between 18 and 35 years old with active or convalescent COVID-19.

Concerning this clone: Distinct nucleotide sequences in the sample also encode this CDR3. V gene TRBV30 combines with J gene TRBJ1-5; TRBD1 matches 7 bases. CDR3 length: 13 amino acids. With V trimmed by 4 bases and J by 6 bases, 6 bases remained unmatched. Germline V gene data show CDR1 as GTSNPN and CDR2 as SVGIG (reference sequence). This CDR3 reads CAWTQGVGQPQHF. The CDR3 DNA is TGTGCCTGGACTCAGGGGGTAGGTCAGCCCCAGCATTTT.

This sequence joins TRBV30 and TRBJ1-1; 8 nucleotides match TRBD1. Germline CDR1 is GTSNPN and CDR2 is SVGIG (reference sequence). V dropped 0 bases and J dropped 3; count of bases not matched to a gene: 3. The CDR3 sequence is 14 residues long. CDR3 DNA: TGTGCCTGGAGTGTGGACAGGGCGGACACTGAAGCTTTCTTT. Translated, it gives CAWSVDRADTEAFF.

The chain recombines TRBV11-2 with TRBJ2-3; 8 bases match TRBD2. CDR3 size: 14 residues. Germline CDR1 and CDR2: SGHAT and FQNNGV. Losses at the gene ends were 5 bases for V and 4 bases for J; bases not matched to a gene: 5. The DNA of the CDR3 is TGTGCCAGCAGCCCCGGGACTAGTGCAGATACGCAGTATTTT. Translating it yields CASSPGTSADTQYF.